One sample yielded the 29 T cell receptor beta chains listed below, sequenced in a study of monozygotic twins with inflammatory bowel disease. TCRdb processed the 5' RACE reads again and assigns one entry to each CDR3 protein, with no DNA. In total, the table holds approximately 140,000 distinct CDR3 sequences. What was sequenced was blood. These receptors all stem from a human donor with ulcerative colitis or Crohn's disease, or a healthy co-twin of an affected twin (not recorded which).

This CDR3 reads CASSLGGLAGVHEQFF. The chain has TRBV5-1 and TRBJ2-1; the TRBD2 assignment by TCRdb is unverifiable without DNA. The CDR3 totals 16 residues. The germline gives CDR1 SGHRS, CDR2 YFSETQ.

This chain connects TRBV5-6 to TRBJ2-2; TCRdb gives TRBD1 as the D gene, but with no DNA this cannot be confirmed. The CDR3 consists of 14 residues. Germline-derived CDR1 and CDR2 are SGHDT and YYEEEE. The CDR3: CASSLADSVGELFF.

The chain uses TRBV4-3 and TRBJ2-5; TCRdb calls TRBD2, which cannot be checked without DNA. Germline CDR1 reads LGHNA; CDR2 reads YSLEER. CDR3 length equals 14 residues. The CDR3 loop reads CASSQEAAHETQYF.

The rearrangement joins TRBV20-1 to TRBJ2-3; with no DNA, the TCRdb D assignment of TRBD2 cannot be verified. The CDR3 runs to 20 residues. Looked up from germline, CDR1 is DFQATT and CDR2 is SNEGSKA (reference sequence). CDR3 sequence reads: CSARAPGLAGGLVGTDTQYF.

The rearrangement joins TRBV27 to TRBJ2-3; TCRdb indicates TRBD1, and absent DNA this call remains unverified. The CDR3 length is 14 residues. Germline V gives CDR1 MNHEY, CDR2 SMNVEV (reference sequence). The chain's CDR3 is CASSRQVSTDTQYF.

The genes are TRBV5-1 and TRBJ2-5; TCRdb's D gene call, TRBD1, goes unchecked for lack of DNA. From germline, CDR1 is SGHRS and CDR2 YFSETQ. This CDR3 spans 15 amino acids. The CDR3 sequence: CASSWTTGGMETQYF.

This chain connects TRBV7-2 to TRBJ2-7; TCRdb's D call, TRBD2, is unchecked because there is no DNA. This CDR3 has 16 residues. From germline, CDR1 is SGHTA and CDR2 FQGNSA. The CDR3 here is CASSYPSGESSYEQYF.

Here the CDR3 reads CASSLVPLAVDQETQYF. The chain uses TRBV7-8 and TRBJ2-5; the D call from TCRdb, TRBD2, cannot be confirmed without DNA. The germline V gene has CDR1 SGHVS and CDR2 FQNEAQ. This CDR3 region has 17 residues.

This rearrangement joins TRBV7-9 to TRBJ1-1; the D call of TRBD1 rests on TCRdb alone, since no DNA is present to check it. The CDR3 sequence is 15 residues long. Looked up from germline, CDR1 is SEHNR and CDR2 is FQNEAQ (reference sequence). The CDR3 region is CASSLWGQGRTEAFF.

The chain couples TRBV5-1 to TRBJ2-1; checking the TCRdb D call of TRBD1 is not possible without DNA. Germline V gene data show CDR1 as SGHRS and CDR2 as YFSETQ. The CDR3 is 13 amino acids. The CDR3 loop is CASSLMGPNEQFF.

The chain's CDR3 is CASSTRGDSYNEQFF. The gene calls are TRBV9 and TRBJ2-1; TCRdb picks TRBD2, but there is no DNA to check that call. From germline, CDR1 is SGDLS and CDR2 YYNGEE. The CDR3 sequence is 15 residues long.

The chain combines TRBV7-3 with TRBJ2-5; TCRdb gives TRBD2 as the D gene, but with no DNA this cannot be confirmed. The CDR3 runs to 15 residues. The germline CDR1 and CDR2 sequences are SGHTA and FQGTGA. CDR3 in amino acids: CASSLIAGGLETQYF.

V is TRBV18 and J is TRBJ2-1. In germline, CDR1 is KGHSH, CDR2 LQKENI. The CDR3 has 12 amino acids. CDR3 protein: CASSPPGNEQFF.

This chain uses TRBV6-2 or TRBV6-3 with TRBJ1-1; as DNA is missing, the TRBD1 call by TCRdb cannot be tested. Germline V gene lookup returns CDR1 MNHEY and CDR2 SVGEGT. This CDR3 contains 14 residues. The CDR3 here is CASSSAGARTEAFF.

V is TRBV5-8 and J is TRBJ1-1; TCRdb calls TRBD1, which cannot be checked without DNA. CDR3 length: 15 residues. Germline V gives CDR1 SGHTS, CDR2 YDEGEE. CDR3 region: CASRMEDPGGTEAFF.

The gene calls are TRBV20-1 and TRBJ1-2; the TCRdb D gene call, TRBD1, has no DNA to confirm it. The CDR3 length is 15 residues. The germline V gene encodes CDR1 DFQATT and CDR2 SNEGSKA (reference sequence). CDR3 loop: CSATPPGGVNYGYTF.

The chain uses TRBV11-2 and TRBJ2-3; with no DNA, the TCRdb D assignment of TRBD2 cannot be verified. The CDR3 covers 18 residues. CDR1 is SGHAT, CDR2 FQNNGV, per germline. CDR3 amino acids: CASSWGRLAGGGTDTQYF.

The chain has TRBV20-1 and TRBJ1-2; TCRdb selects TRBD1, and the lack of DNA leaves this call unchecked. Germline assignment: CDR1 DFQATT and CDR2 SNEGSKA (reference sequence). CDR3 length: 15 residues. CDR3 in amino acids: CSAQGQDDKPYGYTF.

The chain uses TRBV11-2 and TRBJ1-1; the D call from TCRdb, TRBD1, cannot be confirmed without DNA. The CDR3 is 15 amino acids. Germline values: CDR1 SGHAT, CDR2 FQNNGV. The CDR3 loop reads CASSLLGGTNTEAFF.

The chain combines TRBV4-2 with TRBJ2-7. The germline V gene has CDR1 LGHNA and CDR2 YNFKEQ. The CDR3 covers 15 residues. The chain's CDR3 is CASSQGEQAAYEQYF.

The gene calls are TRBV4-2 and TRBJ2-3; TCRdb gives TRBD2 as the D gene, but with no DNA this cannot be confirmed. Germline loops: CDR1 LGHNA, CDR2 YNFKEQ. The length of the CDR3 is 14 residues. CDR3 sequence reads: CASSQDRREDTQYF.

This sequence joins TRBV5-1 and TRBJ2-7; the TCRdb D gene call, TRBD1, has no DNA to confirm it. Per germline, CDR1 SGHRS and CDR2 YFSETQ. The CDR3 is made up of 14 amino acids. The CDR3 spells CASSFGDTSYEQYF.

The chain is built from TRBV5-1 and TRBJ2-3. From germline, CDR1 is SGHRS and CDR2 YFSETQ. The CDR3 runs to 14 residues. This chain's CDR3 is CASSWDISTDTQYF.

The genes are TRBV30 and TRBJ1-2; TCRdb names TRBD1, which stays unverified in the absence of DNA. CDR3 length equals 15 residues. Germline V gene data show CDR1 as GTSNPN and CDR2 as SVGIG (reference sequence). CDR3 region: CTWGTPDYTNYGYTF.

V is TRBV9 and J is TRBJ2-3; TCRdb's D gene call, TRBD2, goes unchecked for lack of DNA. This CDR3 is built from 17 residues. CDR1 and CDR2 (germline): SGDLS, YYNGEE. Here the CDR3 reads CASSVGGIGGPTDTQYF.

The V gene is TRBV24-1, the J gene TRBJ2-2; TCRdb's D gene call, TRBD1, goes unchecked for lack of DNA. Germline V lookup: CDR1 KGHDR, CDR2 SFDVKD. The CDR3 contains 14 residues. The CDR3 sequence is CATSDPTGTGELFF.

This chain joins TRBV20-1 and TRBJ2-7. CDR1 is DFQATT, CDR2 SNEGSKA, per germline (reference sequence). The CDR3 is 14 residues long. The CDR3 is CSASDPFSSYEQYF.

The chain combines TRBV7-2 with TRBJ1-5; TCRdb lists TRBD1, though no DNA is available to test this call. The CDR3 contains 13 residues. CDR1 SGHTA and CDR2 FQGNSA come from the germline V gene. CDR3 in amino acids: CASSFGQGQPQHF.

V gene TRBV6-1 combines with J gene TRBJ2-5; TCRdb's D gene call, TRBD1, goes unchecked for lack of DNA. Germline CDR1 reads MNHNS; CDR2 reads SASEGT. The CDR3 runs to 11 residues. CDR3 residues: CASRSLGTQYF.